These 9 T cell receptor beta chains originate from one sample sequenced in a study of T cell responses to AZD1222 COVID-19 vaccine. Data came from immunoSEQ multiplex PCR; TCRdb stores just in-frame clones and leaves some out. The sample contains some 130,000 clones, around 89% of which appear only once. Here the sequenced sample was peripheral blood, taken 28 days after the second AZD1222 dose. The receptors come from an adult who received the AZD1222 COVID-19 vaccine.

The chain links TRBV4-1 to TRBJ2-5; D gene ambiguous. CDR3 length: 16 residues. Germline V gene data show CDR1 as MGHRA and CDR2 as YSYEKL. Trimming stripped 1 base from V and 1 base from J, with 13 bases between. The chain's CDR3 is CASSQVARSSQETQYF. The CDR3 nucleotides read TGCGCCAGCAGCCAAGTCGCTAGGTCTAGCCAAGAGACCCAGTACTTC.

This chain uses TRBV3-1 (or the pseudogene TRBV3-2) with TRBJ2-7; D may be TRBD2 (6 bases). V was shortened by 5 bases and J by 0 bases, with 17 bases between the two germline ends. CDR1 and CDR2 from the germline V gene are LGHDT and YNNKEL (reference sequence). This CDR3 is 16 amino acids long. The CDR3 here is CASSDDLAHSSYEQYF. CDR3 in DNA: TGTGCCAGCAGCGATGATCTAGCGCATAGCTCCTACGAGCAGTACTTC.

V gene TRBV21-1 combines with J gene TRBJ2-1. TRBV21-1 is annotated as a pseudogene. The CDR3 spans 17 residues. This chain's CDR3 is CASSKGLGRAPYNEQFF. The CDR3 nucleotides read TGTGCCAGCAGCAAGGGCCTGGGGCGGGCCCCCTACAATGAGCAGTTCTTC.

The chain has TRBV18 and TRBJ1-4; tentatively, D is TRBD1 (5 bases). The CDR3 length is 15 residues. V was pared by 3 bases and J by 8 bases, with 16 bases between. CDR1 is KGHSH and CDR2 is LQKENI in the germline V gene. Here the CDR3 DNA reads TGTGCCAGCTCACCTGGGACGGGCGGTGGGGAAAAACTGTTTTTT. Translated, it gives CASSPGTGGGEKLFF.

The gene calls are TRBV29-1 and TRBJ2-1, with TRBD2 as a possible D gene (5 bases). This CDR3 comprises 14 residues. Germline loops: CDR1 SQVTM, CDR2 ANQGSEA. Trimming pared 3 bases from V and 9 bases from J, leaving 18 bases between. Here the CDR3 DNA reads TGCAGCGTTGACGAGGCCTTCCTTGCGGGTGAGCAGTTCTTC. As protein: CSVDEAFLAGEQFF.

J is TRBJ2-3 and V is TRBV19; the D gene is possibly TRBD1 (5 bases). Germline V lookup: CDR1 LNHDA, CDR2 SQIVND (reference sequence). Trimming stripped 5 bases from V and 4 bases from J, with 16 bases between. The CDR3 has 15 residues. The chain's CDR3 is CASSLGLVGADTQYF. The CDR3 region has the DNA TGTGCCAGTAGTTTGGGGCTAGTCGGCGCAGATACGCAGTATTTT.

The CDR3 DNA reads as TGTGCCAGCAGCGTAGGACAGATACAAGAGACCCAGTACTTC. Protein sequence: CASSVGQIQETQYF. V gene TRBV9 combines with J gene TRBJ2-5; D may be TRBD1 (5 bases). Germline-derived CDR1 and CDR2 are SGDLS and YYNGEE. The ends were cut back, 0 bases at V and 2 bases at J, with 8 bases in the middle. The CDR3 runs 14 residues.

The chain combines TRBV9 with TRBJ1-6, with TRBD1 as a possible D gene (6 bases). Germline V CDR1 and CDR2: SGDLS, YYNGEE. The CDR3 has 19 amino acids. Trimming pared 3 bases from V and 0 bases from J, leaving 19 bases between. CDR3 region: CASSGIQGSGRSYNSPLHF. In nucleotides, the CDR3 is TGTGCCAGCAGCGGAATACAGGGTTCGGGACGCTCCTATAATTCACCCCTCCACTTT.

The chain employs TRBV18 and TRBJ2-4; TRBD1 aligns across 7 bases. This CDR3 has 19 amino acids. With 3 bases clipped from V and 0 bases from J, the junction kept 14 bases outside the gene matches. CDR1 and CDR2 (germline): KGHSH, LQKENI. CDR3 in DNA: TGTGCCAGCTCACCTTGGTCGGGGACAGACCTTTTAGCCAAAAACATTCAGTACTTC. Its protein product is CASSPWSGTDLLAKNIQYF.